Listed below are T cell receptor beta chains from one sample, sequenced in a study of Ad26.COV2.S vaccination and SARS-CoV-2 variants. The method was immunoSEQ multiplex PCR; TCRdb's version includes in-frame clones alone and lacks a portion of them. In the table there are around 450,000 clones, roughly nine tenths of which are singletons. Specimen: peripheral blood, collected in a trial of Ad26.COV2.S vaccine versus placebo. These receptor sequences come from a person aged 18-60 years who received the Ad26.COV2.S COVID-19 vaccine or a placebo. Both conserved end residues are part of each CDR3. The D gene is left open where the match is weak. The size entry is marked missing in some rows and otherwise reads once, few, many or a size class.

J: TRBJ1-5; D: .; V: TRBV5-1; size: .; DNA: TGCGCCAGCAGCTTATGGGGCGCGAGCAATCAGCCCCAGCATTTT; CDR3: CASSLWGASNQPQHF
J: TRBJ1-2; D: .; V: TRBV30; size: .; DNA: TGTGCCTGGAGTGCCCCCCCAGTCTATGGCTACACCTTC; CDR3: CAWSAPPVYGYTF
J: TRBJ1-6; D: .; V: TRBV30; size: .; DNA: TGTGCCTGGAGTCAGGGAGTATCGAATTCACCCCTCCACTTT; CDR3: CAWSQGVSNSPLHF
J: TRBJ2-7; D: TRBD1; V: TRBV4-1; size: .; DNA: TGCGCCAGCAGCCAACCACAGGGGACCAACTCCTACGAGCAGTACTTC; CDR3: CASSQPQGTNSYEQYF
J: TRBJ2-3; D: .; V: TRBV29-1; size: .; DNA: TGCAGCGTTGAAAGGGGTGGAGGGCTAGCAGATACGCAGTATTTT; CDR3: CSVERGGGLADTQYF
J: TRBJ2-5; D: TRBD1; V: TRBV29-1; size: once; DNA: TGCAGCACTACGGGGGGGGACAGGGGAGAGACCCAGTACTTC; CDR3: CSTTGGDRGETQYF
J: TRBJ2-3; D: TRBD2; V: TRBV18; size: .; DNA: TGTGCCAGCTCACCAGGACTAGCGGGGGCAGGAGATACGCAGTATTTT; CDR3: CASSPGLAGAGDTQYF
J: TRBJ2-2; D: .; V: TRBV11-3; size: .; DNA: TGTGCCAGCAGCTTAGGGGGCGGGACCTACACCGGGGAGCTGTTTTTT; CDR3: CASSLGGGTYTGELFF
J: TRBJ1-1; D: TRBD1; V: TRBV6-5; size: .; DNA: TGTGCCAGCAGTAAATCAGGGGGATGGAACACTGAAGCTTTCTTT; CDR3: CASSKSGGWNTEAFF
J: TRBJ2-6; D: TRBD1; V: TRBV27; size: .; DNA: TGTGCCAGCAGTTTCCGTTTGAGACAGGGTGCGGGGGCCAACGTCCTGACTTTC; CDR3: CASSFRLRQGAGANVLTF
J: TRBJ2-4; D: .; V: TRBV2; size: .; DNA: TGTGCCAGCAGTGAAGTCGGGGGACTAGCCAAAAACATTCAGTACTTC; CDR3: CASSEVGGLAKNIQYF
J: TRBJ1-5; D: .; V: TRBV18; size: .; DNA: TGTGCCAGCTCATCGAGACAGGACAATCAGCCCCAGCATTTT; CDR3: CASSSRQDNQPQHF
J: TRBJ2-2; D: TRBD2; V: TRBV5-4; size: .; DNA: TGTGCCAGCAGCCAGTCTCTGATAGCGGGAGAAGTGTACACCGGGGAGCTGTTTTTT; CDR3: CASSQSLIAGEVYTGELFF
J: TRBJ1-1; D: TRBD1; V: TRBV7-3; size: few; DNA: TGTGCCAGCAGCCTTACAGGGGGCACTGAAGCTTTCTTT; CDR3: CASSLTGGTEAFF
J: TRBJ2-3; D: TRBD2; V: TRBV19; size: .; DNA: TGTGCCAGTAGTTTGAGATCCTCTGGACTAGCGGCAGATACGCAGTATTTT; CDR3: CASSLRSSGLAADTQYF
J: TRBJ2-5; D: TRBD2; V: TRBV9; size: once; DNA: TGTGCCAGCAGCGTAGAGGCGGGAGGGCCCTGGGAGACCCAGTACTTC; CDR3: CASSVEAGGPWETQYF
J: TRBJ2-2; D: .; V: TRBV7-6; size: .; DNA: TGTGCCAGCAGCCCCTCCGCGGGACAGACACTGAACACCGGGGAGCTGTTTTTT; CDR3: CASSPSAGQTLNTGELFF
J: TRBJ2-1; D: TRBD2; V: TRBV5-4; size: .; DNA: TGTGCCAGCAGCTTGACTAGCGGGAGGCGGCCTAAGATGTTAGAGCAGTTCTTC; CDR3: CASSLTSGRRPKMLEQFF
J: TRBJ2-5; D: .; V: TRBV5-1; size: .; DNA: TGCGCCAGCAGCTTGGATCTAGCCGGGGAGACCCAGTACTTC; CDR3: CASSLDLAGETQYF
J: TRBJ1-3; D: .; V: TRBV18; size: .; DNA: TGTGCCAGCTCATCCGGGACACTAAACACCATATATTTT; CDR3: CASSSGTLNTIYF
J: TRBJ1-4; D: .; V: TRBV18; size: once; DNA: TGTGCCAGCTCACAGGGCCGAAATGAAAAACTGTTTTTT; CDR3: CASSQGRNEKLFF
J: TRBJ1-1; D: TRBD1; V: TRBV19; size: .; DNA: TGTGCCAGTAGCAAACAGGGGTACCAGGAAACTGAAGCTTTCTTT; CDR3: CASSKQGYQETEAFF
J: TRBJ1-1; D: .; V: TRBV5-1; size: .; DNA: TGCGCCAGCAGGGGCCCTAGGGGTAGTGAAACTGAAGCTTTCTTT; CDR3: CASRGPRGSETEAFF
J: TRBJ2-7; D: .; V: TRBV19; size: .; DNA: TGTGCCAGTAGTACAGAAACTCCCCCCTACGAGCAGTACTTC; CDR3: CASSTETPPYEQYF
J: TRBJ2-1; D: TRBD1; V: TRBV15; size: .; DNA: TGTGCCACCAGACGACAGGGAAGTACCTACAATGAGCAGTTCTTC; CDR3: CATRRQGSTYNEQFF
J: TRBJ1-2; D: TRBD1; V: TRBV4-1; size: .; DNA: TGCGCCAGCAGCCAAGAGGACAGGAATCTTCGCGGCTACACCTTC; CDR3: CASSQEDRNLRGYTF
J: TRBJ2-7; D: TRBD1; V: TRBV12-3/TRBV12-4; size: .; DNA: TGTGCCAGCAGACGGATGACAGGGAACGAGCAGTACTTC; CDR3: CASRRMTGNEQYF
J: TRBJ1-2; D: .; V: TRBV25-1; size: .; DNA: TGTGCCAGCAGAGGGTGGGCTAACTATGGCTACACCTTC; CDR3: CASRGWANYGYTF
J: TRBJ2-6; D: .; V: TRBV11-3; size: .; DNA: TGTGCCAGCAGCTTAGAGTGGGCGGCAGGCAGGTTTTCTGGGGCCAACGTCCTGACTTTC; CDR3: CASSLEWAAGRFSGANVLTF
J: TRBJ2-7; D: .; V: TRBV18; size: .; DNA: TGTGCCAGCTCACCACCTAACAGGGCATACGAGCAGTACTTC; CDR3: CASSPPNRAYEQYF
J: TRBJ1-5; D: .; V: TRBV10-2; size: .; DNA: TGCGCCAGCAGTGAGTCAACAGGGATTCAGCCCCAGCATTTT; CDR3: CASSESTGIQPQHF
J: TRBJ2-7; D: .; V: TRBV28; size: .; DNA: TGTGCCAGCACGAACTCCTACGAGCAGTACTTC; CDR3: CASTNSYEQYF
J: TRBJ1-1; D: .; V: TRBV29-1; size: .; DNA: TGCAGCGTTGAAGTGGGGGCGAACACTGAAGCTTTCTTT; CDR3: CSVEVGANTEAFF
J: TRBJ1-3; D: .; V: TRBV5-6; size: .; DNA: TGTGCCAGCAGCCGCAGGTCACTGGGAAACACCATATATTTT; CDR3: CASSRRSLGNTIYF
J: TRBJ1-4; D: .; V: TRBV6-2/TRBV6-3; size: once; DNA: TGTGCCAGCAGTTATATGGAAAAACTGTTTTTT; CDR3: CASSYMEKLFF
J: TRBJ1-5; D: .; V: TRBV4-2; size: .; DNA: TGTGCCAGCAGCCAAGAGGTATTCGGTAGCAATCAGCCCCAGCATTTT; CDR3: CASSQEVFGSNQPQHF
J: TRBJ2-1; D: .; V: TRBV28; size: .; DNA: TGTGCCAGCAGTTTCGGGGGTTACAATGAGCAGTTCTTC; CDR3: CASSFGGYNEQFF
J: TRBJ2-3; D: TRBD2; V: TRBV9; size: .; DNA: TGTGCCAGCAGCGTTGGAGGGCTAGCGGGGGGGCCTGACACAGATACGCAGTATTTT; CDR3: CASSVGGLAGGPDTDTQYF
J: TRBJ2-5; D: .; V: TRBV27; size: .; DNA: TGTGCCAGCAGTTCCACTCAAACAAATGGGCCGGCCGGGGAAGAGACCCAGTACTTC; CDR3: CASSSTQTNGPAGEETQYF
J: TRBJ2-1; D: .; V: TRBV6-2/TRBV6-3; size: .; DNA: TGTGCCAGCAGTTACCTTTTGGGGGGCCAAGACTACAATGAGCAGTTCTTC; CDR3: CASSYLLGGQDYNEQFF
J: TRBJ2-7; D: .; V: TRBV30; size: .; DNA: TGTGCCTGGAGGACCTTCTACGAGCAGTACTTC; CDR3: CAWRTFYEQYF
J: TRBJ2-1; D: TRBD2; V: TRBV11-2; size: .; DNA: TGTGCCAGCAGCTTAGTAGCGGGGGTGGTAAATGAGCAGTTCTTC; CDR3: CASSLVAGVVNEQFF
J: TRBJ2-7; D: .; V: TRBV28; size: .; DNA: TGTGCCAGCAGTCCACCTAGACTCCTCTCCTACGAGCAGTACTTC; CDR3: CASSPPRLLSYEQYF
J: TRBJ1-6; D: .; V: TRBV6-5; size: .; DNA: TGTGCCAGCAGATGGGATCGGACGGGTAATTCACCCCTCCACTTT; CDR3: CASRWDRTGNSPLHF
J: TRBJ1-4; D: TRBD1; V: TRBV2; size: once; DNA: TGTGCCAGCAATGCCGGGACAGTGAATGAAAAACTGTTTTTT; CDR3: CASNAGTVNEKLFF
J: TRBJ1-2; D: .; V: TRBV9; size: once; DNA: TGTGCCAGCAGCCTGGAGGTCGGGGGCTACACCTTC; CDR3: CASSLEVGGYTF
J: TRBJ2-3; D: TRBD2; V: TRBV11-2; size: once; DNA: TGTGCCAGCAGCTTAGGAGGACTAGCGTGGGCAGATACGCAGTATTTT; CDR3: CASSLGGLAWADTQYF
J: TRBJ1-3; D: .; V: TRBV4-1; size: .; DNA: TGCGCCAGCAGCCAAGGAGCCGGCCCCGGAAACACCATATATTTT; CDR3: CASSQGAGPGNTIYF
J: TRBJ2-1; D: TRBD1; V: TRBV5-6; size: .; DNA: TGTGCCAGCAGCCCTCGGACAGGGGTTGCCTACAATGAGCAGTTCTTC; CDR3: CASSPRTGVAYNEQFF
J: TRBJ2-2; D: .; V: TRBV19; size: .; DNA: TGTGCCAGTCGCCACGGTCCCGGGCGGTCCGGGGAGCTGTTTTTT; CDR3: CASRHGPGRSGELFF
J: TRBJ2-3; D: .; V: TRBV7-3; size: .; DNA: TGTGCCAGCAGCTACGGAAGCCGAGATACGCAGTATTTT; CDR3: CASSYGSRDTQYF
J: TRBJ2-1; D: .; V: TRBV29-1; size: .; DNA: TGCAGCGTTGCTTGGGGCTCCTGGGATGAGCAGTTCTTC; CDR3: CSVAWGSWDEQFF
J: TRBJ1-3; D: .; V: TRBV28; size: .; DNA: TGTGCCAGCAGCAGAGGTGGGGGAGGTGGAAACACCATATATTTT; CDR3: CASSRGGGGGNTIYF
J: TRBJ2-7; D: TRBD2; V: TRBV6-5; size: once; DNA: TGTGCCAGCAGTTTGGGATCTAGCGGGATCTACGAGCAGTACTTC; CDR3: CASSLGSSGIYEQYF
J: TRBJ2-7; D: .; V: TRBV18; size: .; DNA: TGTGCCAGCTCACCTAGCGTAAACCGCTACGAGCAGTACTTC; CDR3: CASSPSVNRYEQYF
J: TRBJ1-1; D: .; V: TRBV5-1; size: .; DNA: TGCGCCAGCAGCTTCGGACAGAACACTGAAGCTTTCTTT; CDR3: CASSFGQNTEAFF
J: TRBJ1-1; D: TRBD1; V: TRBV2; size: .; DNA: TGTGCCAGCAGTCAGACAGGGGATACTGAAGCTTTCTTT; CDR3: CASSQTGDTEAFF